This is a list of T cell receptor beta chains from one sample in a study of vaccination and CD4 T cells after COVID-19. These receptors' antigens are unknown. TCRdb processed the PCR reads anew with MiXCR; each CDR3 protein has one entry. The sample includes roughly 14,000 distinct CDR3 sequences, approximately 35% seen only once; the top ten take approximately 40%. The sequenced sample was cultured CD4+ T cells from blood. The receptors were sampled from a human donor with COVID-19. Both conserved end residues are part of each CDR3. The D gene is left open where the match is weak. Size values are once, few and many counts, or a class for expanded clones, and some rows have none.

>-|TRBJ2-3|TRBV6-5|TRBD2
TGTGCCAGCAGTTACGCCCGGACTAGCGGGGGTGGAACAGATACGCAGTATTTT
CASSYARTSGGGTDTQYF
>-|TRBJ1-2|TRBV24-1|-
TGTGCCACCAGTGATTCTGAAGCCCATGGCTACACCTTC
CATSDSEAHGYTF
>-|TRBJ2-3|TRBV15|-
TGTGCCACCAGCAGTGGGGACTTCAGGGCTTCCAGGGTTACGCAGTATTTT
CATSSGDFRASRVTQYF
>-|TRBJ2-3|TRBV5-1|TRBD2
TGCGCCAGCGCCACGGGGGGGACAGATACGCAGTATTTT
CASATGGTDTQYF
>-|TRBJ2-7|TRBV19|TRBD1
TGTGCCAGTAGTCCAGAACGGGACAGGGGAAGGAACGAGCAGTACTTC
CASSPERDRGRNEQYF
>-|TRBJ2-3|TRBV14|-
TGTGCCAGCAGCCAAGATGAGGGATTTGGCACAGATACGCAGTATTTT
CASSQDEGFGTDTQYF
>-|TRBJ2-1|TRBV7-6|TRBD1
TGTGCCAGCAGCGCCGGGACAGGGGCCATCGAGTCCTACAATGAGCAGTTCTTC
CASSAGTGAIESYNEQFF
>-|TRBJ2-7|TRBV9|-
TGTGCCAGCAGCGTAGACGGGGGACCCTACGAGCAGTACTTC
CASSVDGGPYEQYF
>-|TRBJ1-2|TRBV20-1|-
TGCAGTGCGCCTGGGGCCGCTAACTATGGCTACACCTTC
CSAPGAANYGYTF
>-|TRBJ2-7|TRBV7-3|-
TGTGCCAGCAGCCAAGACCCGACAGGCGCCGGGGACGAGCAGTACTTC
CASSQDPTGAGDEQYF
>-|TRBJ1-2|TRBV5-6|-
TGTGCCAGCAGCTTGGTGGATAGTGACTATGGCTACACCTTC
CASSLVDSDYGYTF
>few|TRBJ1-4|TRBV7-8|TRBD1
TGTGCCAGCAGCTTAGGCAGGGGGTCTGAAAGTGAAAAACTGTTTTTT
CASSLGRGSESEKLFF
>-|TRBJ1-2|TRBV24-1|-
TGTGCCACCAGTGATCCGCCCAGAAGCTATGGCTACACCTTC
CATSDPPRSYGYTF
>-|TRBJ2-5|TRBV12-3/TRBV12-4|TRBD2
TGTGCCAGCGGGTATTCTAGCGGGGGTGAAGAGACCCAGTACTTC
CASGYSSGGEETQYF
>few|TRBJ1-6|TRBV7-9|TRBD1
TGTGCCAGCAGCTTAACGACAGGGAAGTTCTCACCCCTCCACTTT
CASSLTTGKFSPLHF
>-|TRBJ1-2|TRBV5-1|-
TGCGCCAGCAGCTTGGCCGGGGATAGGGGCTACACCTTC
CASSLAGDRGYTF
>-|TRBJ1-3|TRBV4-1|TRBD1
TGCGCCAGCAGCCAGCCAGGACAGGGCCCGTCTTCTGGAAACACCATATATTTT
CASSQPGQGPSSGNTIYF
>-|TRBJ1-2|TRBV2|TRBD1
TGTGCCAGGGGGACAGGGCCTAACTATGGCTACACCTTC
CARGTGPNYGYTF
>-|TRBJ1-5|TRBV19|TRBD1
TGTGCCAGTAGTCACCGGGACAGCCGAAATCAGCCCCAGCATTTT
CASSHRDSRNQPQHF
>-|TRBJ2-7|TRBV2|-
TGTGCCAGCAGTCAATCATTTTACGAGCAGTACTTC
CASSQSFYEQYF
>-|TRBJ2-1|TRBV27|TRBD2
TGTGCCAGCAGTTCTATGTCTAGCGGGGGCTCCTACAATGAGCAGTTCTTC
CASSSMSSGGSYNEQFF
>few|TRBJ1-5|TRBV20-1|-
TGCAGTGCTCGAGGTCGGATCTCCAGGGCCCAGCATTTT
CSARGRISRAQHF
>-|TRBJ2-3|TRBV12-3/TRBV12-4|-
TGTGCCAGCAGTTTCTCAGGGGCCTTCAGCGATACGCAGTATTTT
CASSFSGAFSDTQYF
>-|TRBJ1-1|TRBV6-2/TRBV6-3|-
TGTGCCAGCAGTCACCGACCTCAAGGGACGGTGAACACTGAAGCTTTCTTT
CASSHRPQGTVNTEAFF
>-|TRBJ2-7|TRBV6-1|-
TGTGCCAGCAACCCCCCGGGAGTTTACGAGCAGTACTTC
CASNPPGVYEQYF
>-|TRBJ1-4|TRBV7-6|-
TGTGCCAGCAGCTCCCAAGCCAGTTCGACTAATGAAAAACTGTTTTTT
CASSSQASSTNEKLFF
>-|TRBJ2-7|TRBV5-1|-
TGCGCCAGCAAACGCGAGGGGGGTTCCTCCTACGAGCAGTACTTC
CASKREGGSSYEQYF
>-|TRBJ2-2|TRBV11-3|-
TGTGCCAGCAGCTTTAATTCCGTAAGATCGAACACCGGGGAGCTGTTTTTT
CASSFNSVRSNTGELFF
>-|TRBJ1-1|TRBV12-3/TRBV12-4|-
TGTGCCAGCAGGCGGACCGTTGAAGCTTTCTTT
CASRRTVEAFF
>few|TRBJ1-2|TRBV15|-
TGTGCCACCAGCAGAGTAAGGCAGGCTTCTAACTATGGCTACACCTTC
CATSRVRQASNYGYTF
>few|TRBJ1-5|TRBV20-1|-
TGCAGTGCTAGAGGGGGGGGCGCGGGTCAGCCCCAGCATTTT
CSARGGGAGQPQHF
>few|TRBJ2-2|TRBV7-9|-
TGTGCCAGCAGCTTAGAGGTCGCAGGGGAGCTGTTTTTT
CASSLEVAGELFF
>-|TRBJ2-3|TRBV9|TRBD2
TGTGCCAGCAGCCCCAAAGGGGCGGGGGGACGCACAGATACGCAGTATTTT
CASSPKGAGGRTDTQYF
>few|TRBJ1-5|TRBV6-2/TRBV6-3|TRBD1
TGTGCCAGCAAGGACAGGATCAATCAGCCCCAGCATTTT
CASKDRINQPQHF
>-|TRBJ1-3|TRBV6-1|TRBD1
TGTGCCAGCAGCGGGACAGACTCTGGAAACACCATATATTTT
CASSGTDSGNTIYF
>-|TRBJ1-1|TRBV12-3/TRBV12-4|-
TGTGCCAGCAGTTTAGCGGCAGGGAGGAACACTGAAGCTTTCTTT
CASSLAAGRNTEAFF
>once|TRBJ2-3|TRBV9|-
TGTGCCAGCAGCGTACAAGATACGCAGTATTTT
CASSVQDTQYF
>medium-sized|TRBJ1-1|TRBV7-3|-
TGTGCCAGCAGCAGAGCAGGATACACTGAAGCTTTCTTT
CASSRAGYTEAFF
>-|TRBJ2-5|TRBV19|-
TGTGCCAGTAGTAGGCGCTGGGACAACCAAGAGACCCAGTACTTC
CASSRRWDNQETQYF
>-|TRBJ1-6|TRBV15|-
TGTGCCACCAGCAGTTCGTTTGGGACACCGAAGAGCTCCTATAATTCACCCCTCCACTTT
CATSSSFGTPKSSYNSPLHF
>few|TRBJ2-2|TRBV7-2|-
TGTGCCAGCAGCTTAGAGCTAGCCTGGACCGGGGAGCTGTTTTTT
CASSLELAWTGELFF
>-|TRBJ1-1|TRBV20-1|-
TGCAGTGCTAAATCCGGCCGGGTCATGAACACTGAAGCTTTCTTT
CSAKSGRVMNTEAFF